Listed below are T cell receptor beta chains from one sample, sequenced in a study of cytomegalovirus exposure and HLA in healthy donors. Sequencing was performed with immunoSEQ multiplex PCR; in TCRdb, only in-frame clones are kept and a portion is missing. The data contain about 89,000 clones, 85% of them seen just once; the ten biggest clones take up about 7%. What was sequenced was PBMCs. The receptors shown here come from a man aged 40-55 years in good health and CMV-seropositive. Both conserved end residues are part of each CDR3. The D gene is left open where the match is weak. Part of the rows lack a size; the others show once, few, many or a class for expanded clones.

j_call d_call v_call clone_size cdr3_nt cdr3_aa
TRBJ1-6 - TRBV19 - TGTGCCAGTAGTAAATGGGACACCTATAATTCACCCCTTCACTTT CASSKWDTYNSPLHF
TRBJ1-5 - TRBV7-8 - TGTGCCAGCAGCTTAGTTAGTCGCAATCAGCCCCAGCATTTT CASSLVSRNQPQHF
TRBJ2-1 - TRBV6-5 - TGTGCCAGCAGTCGAACAGGGTTTGGCTACAATGAGCAGTTCTTC CASSRTGFGYNEQFF
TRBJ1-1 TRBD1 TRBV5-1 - TGCGCCAGCAGCTTGACAGGGGGCGTCACTGAAGCTTTCTTT CASSLTGGVTEAFF
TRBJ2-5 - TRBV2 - TGTGCCAGCAGCCTGGAGACCCAGTACTTC CASSLETQYF
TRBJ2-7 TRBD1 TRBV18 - TGTGCCAGCTCACCAATACAGGGGAACGAGCAGTACTTC CASSPIQGNEQYF
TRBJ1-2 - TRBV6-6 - TGTGCCAGCAGTTTTAGACAGGAAGGCTCTGGCTACACCTTC CASSFRQEGSGYTF
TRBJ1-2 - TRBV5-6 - TGTGCCAGCAGCCCCAGGGTGGACTATGGCTACACCTTC CASSPRVDYGYTF
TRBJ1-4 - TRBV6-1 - TGTGCCAGCAGTGTAAGACAACGAGAAAAACTGTTTTTT CASSVRQREKLFF
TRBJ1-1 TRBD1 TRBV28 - TGTGCCAGCAGTCAAAGCCCCGGGACAGGGGGCACTGAAGCTTTCTTT CASSQSPGTGGTEAFF
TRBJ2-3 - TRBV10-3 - TGTGCCATCAGTGCCGGGACTGACACAGATACGCAGTATTTT CAISAGTDTDTQYF
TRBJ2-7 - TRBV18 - TGTGCCAGCTCACCAGGACAGAGTTACTACGAGCAGTACTTC CASSPGQSYYEQYF
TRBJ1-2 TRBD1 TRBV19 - TGTGCCAGTAATCCCAGGACAGGGGGCGTGAGATTGAACGTGGGCTACACCTTC CASNPRTGGVRLNVGYTF
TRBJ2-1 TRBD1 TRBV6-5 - TGTGCCAGCATAACCGGACAGGGGGTTTACAATGAGCAGTTCTTC CASITGQGVYNEQFF
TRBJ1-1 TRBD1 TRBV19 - TGTGCCAGTATTGAGACCTTGTGGACAGGGAGGGGAAGGAACACTGAAGCTTTCTTT CASIETLWTGRGRNTEAFF
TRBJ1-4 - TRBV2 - TGTGCCAGCATTCGCACAGACAGAACTAATGAAAAACTGTTTTTT CASIRTDRTNEKLFF
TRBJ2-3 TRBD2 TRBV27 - TGTGCCAGCCGTTTTGGGACTAGCGGACCAGATACGCAGTATTTT CASRFGTSGPDTQYF
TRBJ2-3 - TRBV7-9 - TGTGCCAGCAGCCTAACTTCTAGCTCCGGCACAGATACGCAGTATTTT CASSLTSSSGTDTQYF
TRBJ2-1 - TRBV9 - TGTGCCAGCAGCGCCGCTACCCCTTACAATGAGCAGTTCTTC CASSAATPYNEQFF
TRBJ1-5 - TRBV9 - TGTGCCAGCAGCCCAGGAGGGTCTAATCAGCCCCAGCATTTT CASSPGGSNQPQHF
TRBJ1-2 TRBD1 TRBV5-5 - TGTGCCAGCAGCTTGGTGGGGACAGGGGACTATGGCTACACCTTC CASSLVGTGDYGYTF
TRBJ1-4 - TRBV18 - TGTGCCAGCTCACCGAGACCCGACAGAGCAACTAATGAAAAACTGTTTTTT CASSPRPDRATNEKLFF
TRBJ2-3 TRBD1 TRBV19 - TGTGCCAGTAGTGCCCAGATTACAGGGGTCACAGATACGCAGTATTTT CASSAQITGVTDTQYF
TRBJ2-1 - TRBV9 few TGTGCCAGCAGCGTAGTGAGCAGGGGATGGCATGAGCAGTTCTTC CASSVVSRGWHEQFF
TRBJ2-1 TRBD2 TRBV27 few TGTGCCACCTCACTAGCGGACTCCTACAATGAGCAGTTCTTC CATSLADSYNEQFF
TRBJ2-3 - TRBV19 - TGTGCCAGTAGGAGGGGGGCGGGACAGCAAAGCACAGATACGCAGTATTTT CASRRGAGQQSTDTQYF
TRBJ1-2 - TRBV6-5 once TGTGCCAGCAGTCAACAGGATTTGGATGGCTACACCTTC CASSQQDLDGYTF
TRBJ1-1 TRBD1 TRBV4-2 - TGTGCCAGCAGGCTGGGGCAGGGGGCTGGAGACACTGAAGCTTTCTTT CASRLGQGAGDTEAFF
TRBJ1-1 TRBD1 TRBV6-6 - TGTGCCAGCAGTTACCCAGGGGGATTGAACACTGAAGCTTTCTTT CASSYPGGLNTEAFF
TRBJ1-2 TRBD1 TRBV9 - TGTGCCAGCAGCGTCCTGGACAGGGCCAGCTATGGCTACACCTTC CASSVLDRASYGYTF
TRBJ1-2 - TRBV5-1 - TGCGCCAGCAGCAACGACAGTGGGGCATATGGCTACACCTTC CASSNDSGAYGYTF
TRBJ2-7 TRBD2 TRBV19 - TGTGCCAGTAGTCCCGGGGCTAGCGGGTCCTACGAGCAGTACTTC CASSPGASGSYEQYF
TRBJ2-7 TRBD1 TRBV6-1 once TGTGCCAGCAGTGGGAACAGGGGGATCAACGAGCAGTACTTC CASSGNRGINEQYF
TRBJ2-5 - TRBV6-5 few TGTGCCAGCGTTAGGGTTATCGGGGGCCAAGAGACCCAGTACTTC CASVRVIGGQETQYF
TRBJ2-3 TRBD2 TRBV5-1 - TGCGCCAGCAGCTTGACAGCGGGGACCTTTAGCACAGATACGCAGTATTTT CASSLTAGTFSTDTQYF
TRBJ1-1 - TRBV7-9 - TGTGCCAGCAGCTTAACAGGCCGTGAAGCTTTCTTT CASSLTGREAFF
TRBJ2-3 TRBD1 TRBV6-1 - TGTGCCAGCAGTGAAGAGGGTACAGGGGTGAGAAATACGCAGTATTTT CASSEEGTGVRNTQYF
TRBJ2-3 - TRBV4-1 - TGCGCCAGCAGCCAGATTGAGGGGGGCACAGATACGCAGTATTTT CASSQIEGGTDTQYF
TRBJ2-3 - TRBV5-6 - TGTGCCAGCAGCTTTAGCAGTTCAGATACGCAGTATTTT CASSFSSSDTQYF
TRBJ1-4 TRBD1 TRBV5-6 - TGTGCCAGCAGCTTATCCGACAGGGGGCGGCTAGAAAAACTGTTTTTT CASSLSDRGRLEKLFF
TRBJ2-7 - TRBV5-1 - TGCGCCAGCAGCTTGGGGTATGGGGGCGCGAGTTCCGAGCAGTACTTC CASSLGYGGASSEQYF
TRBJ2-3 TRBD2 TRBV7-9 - TGTTCCAGCAGCCCTATCGCGGGGGGAAGCACAGATACGCAGTATTTT CSSSPIAGGSTDTQYF
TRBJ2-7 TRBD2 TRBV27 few TGTGCCAGCAGTTTATCCCTCCCCCTAGCGGCTTACTCCTACGAGCAGTACTTC CASSLSLPLAAYSYEQYF
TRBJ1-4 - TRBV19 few TGTGCCAGTAGTATAGACAGGGAAGGTGAAAAACTGTTTTTT CASSIDREGEKLFF
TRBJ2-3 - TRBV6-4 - TGTGCCAGCAGTGACTGGGGACTGGACCTACCTAAGACAGATACGCAGTATTTT CASSDWGLDLPKTDTQYF
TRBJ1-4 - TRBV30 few TGTGCCTGTAACAGCAGATCTGAAAAACTGTTTTTT CACNSRSEKLFF
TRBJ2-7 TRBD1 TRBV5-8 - TGTGCCAGCAGCTTGGGGGACAGGGACTCCTACGAGCAGTACTTC CASSLGDRDSYEQYF
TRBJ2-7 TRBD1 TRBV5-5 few TGTGCCAGCATCGACGGGACAGGGGGCCACGAGCAGTACTTC CASIDGTGGHEQYF
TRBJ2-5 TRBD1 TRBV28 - TGTGCCAGCAGTCGGACAGGGTACCCAGAGACCCAGTACTTC CASSRTGYPETQYF
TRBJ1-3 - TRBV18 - TGTGCCAGCTCACCTATAGGGTCAGGGGCGTTCGGAAACACCATATATTTT CASSPIGSGAFGNTIYF
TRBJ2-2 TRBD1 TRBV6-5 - TGTGCCAGCGGACAGGGTTATCGCGACACCGGGGAGCTGTTTTTT CASGQGYRDTGELFF
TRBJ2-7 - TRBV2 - TGTGCCAGCAGTCCTAGGGGGTACGAGCAGTACTTC CASSPRGYEQYF
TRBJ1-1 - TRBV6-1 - TGTGCCAGCAGGGCATGGGGGGGCACTGAAGCTTTCTTT CASRAWGGTEAFF
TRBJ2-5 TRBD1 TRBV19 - TGTGCCAGTAGTACGACAGGGACAGAGACCCAGTACTTC CASSTTGTETQYF
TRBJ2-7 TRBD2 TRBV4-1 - TGCGCCAGCAGCCCCGGACTAGCGGGAGGGAGAGGGTACGAGCAGTACTTC CASSPGLAGGRGYEQYF
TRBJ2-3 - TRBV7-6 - TGTGCCAGCAGCTTAGCGGGCGATGGAGATACGCAGTATTTT CASSLAGDGDTQYF
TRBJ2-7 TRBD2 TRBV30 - TGTGCCTGTCAGCTAGCGGGGACCTACGAGCAGTACTTC CACQLAGTYEQYF
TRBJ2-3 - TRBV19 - TGTGCCAGTAGTTTGGGGGGATTAAAGTTTTCAGATACGCAGTATTTT CASSLGGLKFSDTQYF